This passage covers 28 T cell receptor beta chains from one sample sequenced in a study of blood T cells in healthy people across ages. Through a sample-barcoded 5' primer and a J-beta primer mix, a second PCR was run for roughly 7 to 12 cycles. One entry per CDR3 protein results from TCRdb running MiXCR on the 5' RACE reads. The repertoire consists of 600,000 or so distinct CDR3 sequences, with about 28% occurring once and the leading ten covering roughly 14%. The source material was blood. The receptors derive from a woman at least 80 years old in good health.

This clonotype was recorded at least ten times. V is TRBV5-1 and J is TRBJ2-3; the D is unclear. This CDR3 contains 17 residues. The germline CDR1 and CDR2 sequences are SGHRS and YFSETQ. The V gene lost 0 bases and the J gene lost 1 base, with 15 bases spanning the gap. The DNA of the CDR3 is TGCGCCAGCAGCTTGGCCCGCATTTCGATAGGCACAGATACGCAGTATTTT. Protein product: CASSLARISIGTDTQYF.

Only a few counts were recorded for this clonotype. V gene TRBV10-3 combines with J gene TRBJ2-1; TRBD1 or TRBD2 may be the D gene (5 bases each). The CDR3 totals 13 residues. Trimming pared 0 bases from V and 8 bases from J, leaving 8 bases between. Germline CDR1 is ENHRY and CDR2 is SYGVKD. The CDR3 region is CAISESGVHEQFF. The DNA of the CDR3 is TGTGCCATCAGTGAGTCGGGGGTCCATGAGCAGTTCTTC.

The V and J genes are TRBV20-1 and TRBJ2-7; no clear D. The V gene lost 3 bases and the J gene lost 0 bases, with 15 bases spanning the gap. The germline CDR1 and CDR2 sequences are DFQATT and SNEGSKA (reference sequence). The CDR3 covers 15 residues. The DNA of the CDR3 is TGCAGTGCTAGCTCCGCTCCTGCCCTCTCCTACGAGCAGTACTTC. It encodes CSASSAPALSYEQYF.

This clonotype was observed many times. The V and J genes are TRBV4-2 and TRBJ2-1; 8 positions agree with TRBD2. Germline values: CDR1 LGHNA, CDR2 YNFKEQ. With V trimmed by 4 bases and J by 0 bases, 8 bases remained unmatched. The CDR3 is 17 amino acids. This CDR3 reads CASSPGGGGSSYNEQFF. The CDR3 DNA sequence: TGTGCCAGCAGCCCTGGGGGCGGGGGGTCCTCCTACAATGAGCAGTTCTTC.

This clonotype occurred many times. V gene TRBV11-2 combines with J gene TRBJ2-3; 7 bases fit TRBD2. From germline, CDR1 is SGHAT and CDR2 FQNNGV. Trimming removed 1 base from V and 3 bases from J; junction bases left unmatched: 7. This CDR3 contains 16 residues. This CDR3 reads CASSLVPGTNTDTQYF. The CDR3 coding sequence is TGTGCCAGCAGCTTAGTCCCAGGGACTAATACAGATACGCAGTATTTT. Filled out from reference TRBV11-2 and TRBJ2-3, the complete variable domain reads EAGVAQSPRYKIIEKRQSVAFWCNPISGHATLYWYQQILGQGPKLLIQFQNNGVVDDSQLPKDRFSAERLKGVDSTLKIQPAKLEDSAVYLCASSLVPGTNTDTQYFGPGTRLTVL.

The chain joins TRBV9 to TRBJ2-7, with TRBD1 matching over 9 bases. CDR3 length: 15 residues. Trimming removed 1 base from V and 2 bases from J; junction bases left unmatched: 4. From germline, CDR1 is SGDLS and CDR2 YYNGEE. The CDR3 loop reads CASSVNTGGPYEQYF. Here the CDR3 DNA reads TGTGCCAGCAGCGTAAATACAGGGGGCCCCTACGAGCAGTACTTC. The entire variable domain, with the rest obtained from reference TRBV9 and TRBJ2-7, is as follows: DSGVTQTPKHLITATGQRVTLRCSPRSGDLSVYWYQQSLDQGLQFLIQYYNGEERAKGNILERFSAQQFPDLHSELNLSSLELGDSALYFCASSVNTGGPYEQYFGPGTRLTVT.

This sequence joins TRBV5-1 and TRBJ2-1, with 9 bases matching TRBD1. Germline values: CDR1 SGHRS, CDR2 YFSETQ. V gave up 2 bases and J gave up 5 bases; unmatched junction bases: 5. The CDR3 runs 15 residues. This CDR3 is CASSFGTGPDNEQFF. The CDR3 DNA reads as TGCGCCAGCAGCTTCGGGACAGGGCCCGACAATGAGCAGTTCTTC.

This clonotype occurred many times. The chain has TRBV5-6 and TRBJ2-7, with D possibly TRBD1 on 6 matching bases. Deletions cut 5 bases from V and 5 bases from J, with 14 bases between. The CDR3 sequence is 13 residues long. CDR1 is SGHDT, CDR2 YYEEEE, per germline. CDR3 in amino acids: CASSPTGINEQYF. DNA of the CDR3: TGTGCCAGCAGTCCTACAGGGATCAACGAGCAGTACTTC.

This clonotype was observed at least ten times. A much larger clone lies one base from this, so it may be a read error. The gene calls are TRBV20-1 and TRBJ2-7, with TRBD1 matching over 7 bases. Germline values: CDR1 DFQATT, CDR2 SNEGSKA (reference sequence). CDR3 size: 13 residues. Trimming cost V 6 bases and J 0 bases; bases outside gene matches: 5. The CDR3 loop is CSARGQTSYEQYF. The CDR3 region has the DNA TGCAGTGCCAGGGGACAGACCTCCTACGAGCAGTACTTC.

This clonotype was counted many times. The J gene is TRBJ2-1, the V gene TRBV7-2; 9 positions agree with TRBD2. Trimming at V came to 5 bases and at J to 9 bases, leaving 11 bases not matched to a gene. Per the germline V gene, CDR1 is SGHTA and CDR2 is FQGNSA. There are 15 residues in the CDR3. The CDR3 coding sequence is TGTGCCAGCAGCCTGGGTAGGGGACTAGCCCTTGAGCAGTTCTTC. It translates to CASSLGRGLALEQFF.

The genes are TRBV6-5 and TRBJ1-6, with 7 bases aligning to TRBD1. V was pared by 5 bases and J by 11 bases, with 15 bases of the junction left unmatched. The germline CDR1 and CDR2 sequences are MNHEY and SVGAGI. The CDR3 has 16 residues. The CDR3 loop is CASSTRGPDRAAPLHF. CDR3 nucleotide sequence: TGTGCCAGCAGTACACGGGGGCCCGACAGGGCCGCACCCCTCCACTTT.

This clonotype was counted many times. V gene TRBV29-1 combines with J gene TRBJ1-2, with unresolved D. Germline V CDR1 and CDR2: SQVTM, ANQGSEA. CDR3 length: 10 residues. Trimming removed 3 bases at V and 6 bases at J, with 5 bases between. CDR3 region: CSVDGDGYTF. The CDR3 nucleotides read TGCAGCGTTGATGGGGATGGCTACACCTTC.

This clonotype was counted many times. This chain connects TRBV2 to TRBJ2-5; the match to TRBD1 covers 9 bases. Trimming took 6 bases from V and 7 from J; bases not matched to a gene: 6. The length of the CDR3 is 13 residues. Germline V gene lookup returns CDR1 SNHLY and CDR2 FYNNEI. The CDR3: CASSEGQGVTQYF. CDR3 DNA: TGTGCCAGCAGCGAGGGACAGGGAGTGACCCAGTACTTC. Full variable domain (remainder filled in from reference TRBV2 and TRBJ2-5): EPEVTQTPSHQVTQMGQEVILRCVPISNHLYFYWYRQILGQKVEFLVSFYNNEISEKSEIFDDQFSVERPDGSNFTLKIRSTKLEDSAMYFCASSEGQGVTQYFGPGTRLLVL.

The rearrangement links TRBV28 to TRBJ2-5; TRBD1 might be the D (6 bases). From germline, CDR1 is MDHEN and CDR2 SYDVKM. CDR3 length: 14 residues. Trimming stripped 6 bases from V and 11 bases from J, with 22 bases between. CDR3 DNA: TGTGCCAGCAGCACGTTTAGGGACAACGCTGAGCAGTACTTC. Protein: CASSTFRDNAEQYF.

The chain links TRBV6-2 or TRBV6-3 to TRBJ2-5; a possible D gene is TRBD2 (5 bases). Germline lookup yields CDR1 MNHEY and CDR2 SVGEGT. V was clipped by 2 bases and J by 13 bases, with 14 bases between them. CDR3 size: 12 residues. The CDR3 sequence: CASSYLLDSRYF. CDR3 DNA sequence: TGTGCCAGCAGTTACCTTTTGGACTCCCGGTACTTC.

The chain uses TRBV7-2 and TRBJ2-1; D gene uncertain. In germline, CDR1 is SGHTA, CDR2 FQGNSA. V dropped 5 bases and J dropped 6 bases, with 17 bases sitting between them. The CDR3 sequence is 15 residues long. CDR3 sequence reads: CASSPRTGSSNEQFF. The CDR3 DNA sequence: TGTGCCAGCAGCCCCCGGACGGGTTCAAGCAATGAGCAGTTCTTC.

This clonotype was detected many times. The chain is built from TRBV11-1 and TRBJ2-7; 8 bases agree with TRBD1. This CDR3 is built from 14 residues. Per germline, CDR1 SGHAT and CDR2 FQDESV (reference sequence). Trimming at V came to 5 bases and at J to 0 bases, leaving 3 bases not matched to a gene. The CDR3 sequence: CASSRDRLSYEQYF. Here the CDR3 DNA reads TGTGCCAGCAGCCGGGACAGGCTCTCCTACGAGCAGTACTTC.

This clonotype was recorded a few times. The CDR3 sequence is CASSQELTRGGELFF. In DNA form, the CDR3 reads TGTGCCAGCAGCCAAGAGCTTACAAGGGGCGGGGAGCTGTTTTTT. The genes are TRBV3-1 and TRBJ2-2; D may be TRBD1 (5 bases). This CDR3 contains 15 residues. Looked up from germline, CDR1 is LGHDT and CDR2 is YNNKEL (reference sequence). Between the trimmed V and J ends, which lost 0 bases and 7 bases, there was a span of 12 bases.

This rearrangement joins TRBV5-4 to TRBJ1-2; tentatively, D is TRBD1 (6 bases). V lost 1 base to trimming and J lost 6 bases, with 16 bases between them. The CDR3 runs to 15 residues. In germline, CDR1 is SGHNT, CDR2 YYREEE (reference sequence). CDR3 residues: CASSLQVWGADGYTF. In DNA form, the CDR3 reads TGTGCCAGCAGCTTGCAAGTCTGGGGGGCAGATGGCTACACCTTC.

Only a few counts were recorded for this clonotype. This may be a read error, as it is one base from a much larger clone. This chain joins TRBV3-1 and TRBJ2-5; D possibly corresponds to TRBD2 (6 bases). Germline V gives CDR1 LGHDT, CDR2 YNNKEL (reference sequence). The CDR3 length is 15 residues. Trimming shortened V by 4 bases and J by 5 bases, and 17 bases separated the two germline ends. In nucleotides, the CDR3 is TGTGCCAGCAGCCCACAAGCGGAGGGCCAGGAGACCCAGTACTTC. Translated, it gives CASSPQAEGQETQYF.

The chain combines TRBV6-5 with TRBJ2-7; no reliable D call. The CDR3 sequence is 15 residues long. CDR1 and CDR2 from the germline V gene are MNHEY and SVGAGI. Trimming pared 6 bases from V and 3 bases from J, leaving 18 bases between. In DNA, the CDR3 is TGTGCCAGCAGGGGCTGGGTCCTCACGTACTACGAGCAGTACTTC. This codes for CASRGWVLTYYEQYF.

This clonotype was seen repeatedly, ten times or more. The gene calls are TRBV9 and TRBJ2-5; tentative D call: TRBD1 (6 bases). The germline CDR1 and CDR2 sequences are SGDLS and YYNGEE. There are 16 residues in the CDR3. Trimming cost V 3 bases and J 5 bases, with 20 bases left between them. The CDR3: CASSAPGHAPRETQYF. The CDR3 nucleotides read TGTGCCAGCAGCGCACCGGGACATGCACCTCGGGAGACCCAGTACTTC.

The rearrangement joins TRBV5-4 to TRBJ2-7; TRBD2 is a possible D gene (5 bases). The J call is uncertain, as TRBJ2-5 better fits the DNA end. Germline CDR1 is SGHNT and CDR2 is YYREEE (reference sequence). The CDR3 consists of 12 residues. CDR3 protein: CASTSTAGTQYF. CDR3 nucleotides: TGTGCCAGCACTTCAACGGCGGGGACCCAGTACTTC.

This clonotype was recorded at least ten times. The rearrangement uses TRBV5-5 and TRBJ2-3; no firm D call. In germline, CDR1 is SGHKS, CDR2 YYEKEE (reference sequence). V lost 4 bases and J 1 base, leaving 7 bases between the germline ends. There are 13 residues in the CDR3. The CDR3 protein is CASSQFGTDTQYF. The CDR3 nucleotides are TGTGCCAGCAGCCAGTTCGGCACAGATACGCAGTATTTT. Together with reference TRBV5-5 and TRBJ2-3, the CDR3 gives the full variable domain: DAGVTQSPTHLIKTRGQQVTLRCSPISGHKSVSWYQQVLGQGPQFIFQYYEKEERGRGNFPDRFSARQFPNYSSELNVNALLLGDSALYLCASSQFGTDTQYFGPGTRLTVL.

This clonotype was observed many times. This rearrangement joins TRBV6-2 or TRBV6-3 to TRBJ1-5, with D unresolved. Trimming took off 2 bases at V and 3 bases at J, with 11 bases between the two ends. Germline V lookup: CDR1 MNHEY, CDR2 SVGEGT. CDR3 length: 15 residues. The DNA for the CDR3 is TGTGCCAGCAGTTACACCGACGGAACCAATCAGCCCCAGCATTTT. Translated, it gives CASSYTDGTNQPQHF.

The CDR3 bases are TGCAGCGTTGGCCTGACAGGGGGCGCCTATGGCTACACCTTC. Protein: CSVGLTGGAYGYTF. This chain uses TRBV29-1 with TRBJ1-2, with 10 bases matching TRBD1. After removal of 4 bases from V and 4 bases from J, the junction contained 6 bases not matched to a gene. The length of the CDR3 is 14 residues. Germline CDR1 is SQVTM and CDR2 is ANQGSEA.

This clonotype was detected a few times. This sequence joins TRBV5-1 and TRBJ1-2; TRBD1 agrees at 7 bases. Germline loops: CDR1 SGHRS, CDR2 YFSETQ. The CDR3 loop spans 13 amino acids. V lost 3 bases, J lost 8 bases, and 7 bases stayed unmatched. The CDR3, as DNA: TGCGCCAGCAGCTCGACAGGGTGGAAAGGCTACACCTTC. This encodes CASSSTGWKGYTF.

This CDR3 reads CASSEAKQATNEKLFF. The CDR3 DNA reads TGTGCCAGCAGTGAAGCAAAACAGGCAACTAATGAAAAACTGTTTTTT. The chain recombines TRBV2 with TRBJ1-4; D is possibly TRBD1 (5 bases). Germline assignment: CDR1 SNHLY and CDR2 FYNNEI. The CDR3 runs 16 residues. The V and J ends lost 0 bases and 0 bases respectively, with 8 bases between them.